Listed here are 13 T cell receptor beta chains from one sample, sequenced in a study of shared clonotypes between healthy human individuals. This table comes from immunoSEQ multiplex PCR, and its TCRdb copy is limited to in-frame clones, with some not included. The sample yields around 2.5 million clones, 93% seen once. Sequencing used naive CD4+ T cells from PBMCs. The subset was: CD45RA+ positively selected. The receptors stem from a young man in good health. Some clones in this sample may be carry-over from other donors' samples.

The J gene is TRBJ1-2, the V gene TRBV19; D gene ambiguous. Germline V CDR1 and CDR2: LNHDA, SQIVND (reference sequence). The CDR3 spans 13 residues. The germline V and J ends were trimmed by 3 bases and 8 bases, with 13 bases remaining between them. CDR3 loop: CASSILPAGGYTF. The CDR3 nucleotides read TGTGCCAGTAGTATCTTGCCGGCGGGAGGCTACACCTTC.

The chain employs TRBV25-1 and TRBJ1-1; 10 positions agree with TRBD1. The CDR3 consists of 15 residues. V lost 7 bases to trimming and J lost 5 bases; unmatched junction nucleotides: 10. The germline V gene encodes CDR1 MGHDK and CDR2 SYGVNS. CDR3 sequence: CASTDPGQGGTEAFF. For the CDR3, the DNA is TGTGCCAGCACCGACCCCGGACAGGGGGGGACTGAAGCTTTCTTT.

This chain joins TRBV7-6 and TRBJ2-7, with 10 bases that match TRBD1. CDR1 and CDR2 (germline): SGHVS, FNYEAQ. The V segment lost 5 bases and the J segment 3 bases; nucleotides outside the gene matches: 7. The CDR3 sequence is 15 residues long. CDR3: CASSLVGTGDYEQYF. The CDR3, as DNA: TGTGCCAGCAGCCTCGTCGGGACAGGGGACTACGAGCAGTACTTC.

The rearrangement links TRBV2 to TRBJ2-5; 10 nucleotides agree with TRBD2. J was trimmed by 1 base and V by 4 bases; bases with no gene match: 18. The CDR3 is 20 residues long. Germline CDR1 is SNHLY and CDR2 is FYNNEI. CDR3 sequence (DNA): TGTGCCAGCAGTGGGCCCCCGGGGAGCGGGAGGGCCGGGGCCCAAGAGACCCAGTACTTC. Its protein product is CASSGPPGSGRAGAQETQYF.

This chain uses TRBV2 with TRBJ2-1; 12 bases map to TRBD2. Looked up from germline, CDR1 is SNHLY and CDR2 is FYNNEI. The CDR3 extends over 17 amino acids. J gave up 3 bases and V 0 bases, and 3 bases lay outside the gene matches. CDR3 residues: CASSEARGLAGYNEQFF. The DNA for the CDR3 is TGTGCCAGCAGTGAAGCGCGGGGACTAGCGGGCTACAATGAGCAGTTCTTC.

To note about this clone: The sample contains more than one DNA sequence encoding this CDR3. This sequence joins TRBV9 and TRBJ2-3; D gene uncertain. CDR3 length: 13 amino acids. V was trimmed by 2 bases and J by 2 bases, leaving 6 bases between them. Germline-derived CDR1 and CDR2 are SGDLS and YYNGEE. CDR3 amino acids: CASSVGYTDTQYF. The CDR3 DNA reads TGTGCCAGCAGCGTTGGCTACACAGATACGCAGTATTTT.

Written as DNA, the CDR3 is TGTGCCAGCAGCCCATGGGGTAACTATGGCTACACCTTC. Translation: CASSPWGNYGYTF. The chain combines TRBV7-2 with TRBJ1-2, with no clear D. The CDR3 has 13 residues. Trimming took 5 bases from V and 1 from J, leaving 8 bases between them. Germline-derived CDR1 and CDR2 are SGHTA and FQGNSA.

About this clone itself: Different DNA sequences within this sample yield the same CDR3. The genes are TRBV7-3 and TRBJ1-1, with a tentative D call TRBD1 (5 bases). The CDR3 covers 13 residues. Germline-derived CDR1 and CDR2 are SGHTA and FQGTGA. V shed 4 bases and J shed 2 bases, with 8 bases lying between them. The CDR3 here is CASSSGANTEAFF. CDR3 DNA sequence: TGTGCCAGCAGCTCTGGGGCCAACACTGAAGCTTTCTTT.

The chain couples TRBV9 to TRBJ1-1, with a tentative D call TRBD1 (5 bases). V gave up 3 bases and J gave up 5 bases, with 11 bases separating them. Germline values: CDR1 SGDLS, CDR2 YYNGEE. The CDR3 is 13 residues long. The CDR3 is CASSDGRVTEAFF. As DNA, the CDR3 is TGTGCCAGCAGCGATGGCAGGGTTACTGAAGCTTTCTTT.

V and J are TRBV4-3 and TRBJ1-1; D may be TRBD1 (6 bases). CDR3 length: 17 residues. V lost 4 bases to trimming and J lost 4 bases, with 22 bases between them. Germline values: CDR1 LGHNA, CDR2 YSLEER. CDR3 sequence: CASSLLPGTILSTEAFF. The CDR3 coding sequence is TGCGCCAGCAGCCTACTTCCCGGGACAATTTTATCCACTGAAGCTTTCTTT.

DNA of the CDR3: TGTGCCAGCAGCCGCGGGAGCCTCAGCACAGATACGCAGTATTTT. Amino acids: CASSRGSLSTDTQYF. The chain joins TRBV7-2 to TRBJ2-3; 7 bases map to TRBD2. Trimming took 5 bases from V and 0 from J; bases not matched to a gene: 5. CDR3 length: 15 amino acids. Germline loops: CDR1 SGHTA, CDR2 FQGNSA.

This chain links TRBV5-3 with TRBJ1-5, with D perhaps matching TRBD1 (6 bases). TRBV5-3 counts as an open reading frame of uncertain function. The germline V and J ends were trimmed by 1 base and 0 bases, with 20 bases remaining between them. The CDR3 loop spans 19 amino acids. The CDR3 reads CARSLTVWDTFYSNQPQHF. The CDR3 nucleotides are TGTGCCAGAAGCTTGACTGTATGGGACACCTTTTATAGCAATCAGCCCCAGCATTTT.

This sequence joins TRBV19 and TRBJ1-5; D gene ambiguous. Germline V CDR1 and CDR2: LNHDA, SQIVND (reference sequence). Trimming shortened V by 6 bases and J by 3 bases, and 12 bases separated the two germline ends. The CDR3 length is 14 residues. The CDR3 spells CASSSRTINQPQHF. Here the CDR3 DNA reads TGTGCCAGTAGCTCGCGGACCATCAATCAGCCCCAGCATTTT.